This passage covers 31 T cell receptor beta chains from one sample sequenced in a study of blood T cell repertoires in COVID-19. The protocol was immunoSEQ multiplex PCR, while the TCRdb copy is restricted to in-frame clones and leaves out a portion. The repertoire holds around 310,000 clones, with roughly 86% as singletons. The specimen was PBMCs or T cells enriched from blood (not recorded which). These receptors all stem from a woman younger than 45 who had recovered from COVID-19.

In this sample, this clone turned up once. This chain links TRBV6-5 with TRBJ2-1; 12 bases are shared with TRBD1. CDR3 length equals 15 residues. From germline, CDR1 is MNHEY and CDR2 SVGAGI. Trimming took 2 bases from V and 7 from J; bases not matched to a gene: 3. CDR3 sequence reads: CASSYGTGGGNEQFF. The CDR3 nucleotides read TGTGCCAGCAGTTACGGGACAGGGGGCGGGAATGAGCAGTTCTTC.

The chain carries TRBV5-1 and TRBJ2-2, with 7 bases fitting TRBD1. CDR1 is SGHRS, CDR2 YFSETQ, per germline. Trimming cost V 0 bases and J 4 bases; bases outside gene matches: 6. The CDR3 has 16 amino acids. CDR3 protein: CASSLDGQVVTGELFF. The CDR3 bases are TGCGCCAGCAGCTTGGATGGACAGGTCGTCACCGGGGAGCTGTTTTTT.

The chain combines TRBV20-1 with TRBJ1-6; no definite D call. This CDR3 has 17 residues. V lost 3 bases and J lost 5, with 20 bases in between. The V gene's germline CDR1 is DFQATT and CDR2 SNEGSKA (reference sequence). The CDR3 nucleotides read TGCAGTGCTAGTCCACTTTTGCGGGGAGGACATAATTCACCCCTCCACTTT. The encoded protein is CSASPLLRGGHNSPLHF.

The V gene is TRBV27, the J gene TRBJ1-2; possible D gene TRBD1, 5 bases. Deletions cut 7 bases from V and 0 bases from J, with 12 bases between. Per germline, CDR1 MNHEY and CDR2 SMNVEV (reference sequence). CDR3 size: 14 residues. Written as DNA, the CDR3 is TGTGCCAGCAATCAGGGTGGAACTAACTATGGCTACACCTTC. Translation: CASNQGGTNYGYTF.

This sequence joins TRBV6-5 and TRBJ1-5; D call uncertain. The V and J ends lost 5 bases and 11 bases respectively, with 19 bases between them. Per the germline V gene, CDR1 is MNHEY and CDR2 is SVGAGI. CDR3 length equals 14 residues. The CDR3 DNA follows: TGTGCCAGCAGTAACGATGGGGTGGAGGCTACCCAGCATTTT. As protein: CASSNDGVEATQHF.

This chain connects TRBV19 to TRBJ2-5; D is undetermined. The CDR3 sequence is 13 residues long. With 3 bases removed from V and 0 bases from J, the gap between germline ends came to 5 bases. CDR1 and CDR2 (germline): LNHDA, SQIVND (reference sequence). The CDR3 region has the DNA TGTGCCAGTAGTATTTATAACCAAGAGACCCAGTACTTC. This encodes CASSIYNQETQYF.

The gene calls are TRBV7-9 and TRBJ2-1; D unresolved. Germline assignment: CDR1 SEHNR and CDR2 FQNEAQ (reference sequence). The CDR3 extends over 12 amino acids. V gave up 5 bases and J gave up 8 bases, with 10 bases separating them. The CDR3 coding sequence is TGTGCCAGCAGCCCTTCCGGGTATGAGCAGTTCTTC. It is translated as CASSPSGYEQFF.

This clone was observed once. The chain couples TRBV30 to TRBJ2-7; perhaps TRBD1 as D (5 bases). The CDR3 covers 13 residues. From germline, CDR1 is GTSNPN and CDR2 SVGIG (reference sequence). V was cut by 7 bases and J by 2 bases, with 15 bases left in between. This CDR3 reads CALQRTQAYEQYF. The CDR3 DNA sequence: TGTGCCTTGCAACGGACACAAGCCTACGAGCAGTACTTC.

CDR3 sequence: CASSLVSGRTDEQYF. CDR3 DNA sequence: TGTGCCAGCAGCTTAGTGAGCGGGAGAACCGACGAGCAGTACTTC. The chain links TRBV7-6 to TRBJ2-7, with 8 bases lining up with TRBD2. The germline gives CDR1 SGHVS, CDR2 FNYEAQ. V lost 1 base, J lost 5 bases, and 7 bases stayed unmatched. The CDR3 contains 15 residues. Full variable domain (rest looked up from reference TRBV7-6 and TRBJ2-7): GAGVSQSPRYKVTKRGQDVALRCDPISGHVSLYWYRQALGQGPEFLTYFNYEAQQDKSGLPNDRFSAERPEGSISTLTIQRTEQRDSAMYRCASSLVSGRTDEQYFGPGTRLTVT.

V and J are TRBV7-2 and TRBJ1-5; TRBD1 might be the D (5 bases). CDR1 is SGHTA, CDR2 FQGNSA, per germline. Trimming stripped 5 bases from V and 3 bases from J, with 14 bases between. The CDR3 totals 15 residues. The CDR3 nucleotides read TGTGCCAGCAGCCCGCAGGGTGGCATCAATCAGCCCCAGCATTTT. This sequence encodes CASSPQGGINQPQHF.

The table lists this clone with a count of one. The chain uses TRBV18 and TRBJ2-5; 7 nucleotides align to TRBD1. This CDR3 region has 15 residues. The germline V gene encodes CDR1 KGHSH and CDR2 LQKENI. V gave up 2 bases and J gave up 7 bases; unmatched junction bases: 10. This CDR3 reads CASSPTGASRGTQYF. In nucleotides, the CDR3 is TGTGCCAGCTCACCAACAGGGGCTTCCCGTGGGACCCAGTACTTC.

The chain recombines TRBV28 with TRBJ2-5; 10 bases map to TRBD2. From germline, CDR1 is MDHEN and CDR2 SYDVKM. The V segment lost 2 bases and the J segment 9 bases; nucleotides outside the gene matches: 6. This CDR3 spans 14 amino acids. CDR3 in amino acids: CASSLLAGDRAQYF. The CDR3 nucleotides are TGTGCCAGCAGTTTACTAGCGGGAGATCGGGCCCAGTACTTC.

This chain links TRBV11-1 with TRBJ2-1, with 9 positions matching TRBD1. The CDR3 length is 16 residues. Germline V CDR1 and CDR2: SGHAT, FQDESV (reference sequence). The ends lost 6 bases at V and 4 bases at J; junction bases unmatched: 10. CDR3 amino acids: CASRPNGQGPYNEQFF. CDR3 nucleotide sequence: TGTGCCAGCAGACCCAACGGACAGGGGCCTTACAATGAGCAGTTCTTC.

The V gene is TRBV11-2, the J gene TRBJ2-7; a possible D gene is TRBD2 (5 bases). Germline assignment: CDR1 SGHAT and CDR2 FQNNGV. This CDR3 spans 13 amino acids. V lost 3 bases to trimming and J lost 4 bases, with 10 bases between them. In DNA, the CDR3 is TGTGCCAGCAGCTTGGAAGCGGAATACGAGCAGTACTTC. Amino acid sequence: CASSLEAEYEQYF.

In DNA form, the CDR3 reads TGTGCCACCAGTGTCCAGGGTCACACTGAAGCTTTCTTT. It codes for CATSVQGHTEAFF. The chain joins TRBV24-1 to TRBJ1-1, with TRBD1 as a possible D gene (5 bases). The germline V gene encodes CDR1 KGHDR and CDR2 SFDVKD. The length of the CDR3 is 13 residues. V was pared by 5 bases and J by 3 bases, with 9 bases between.

This clone has a single count. This chain connects TRBV4-2 to TRBJ1-2; D is unclear. Germline CDR1 and CDR2: LGHNA and YNFKEQ. The ends were cut back, 0 bases at V and 5 bases at J, with 10 bases in the middle. The CDR3 sequence is 14 residues long. CDR3 coding DNA: TGTGCCAGCAGCCAAGAGGCCATAGCATATGGCTACACCTTC. Protein sequence: CASSQEAIAYGYTF.

The genes are TRBV4-1 and TRBJ1-2; D gene unclear. The V and J ends lost 0 bases and 2 bases respectively, with 10 bases between them. The CDR3 length is 15 residues. CDR1 is MGHRA, CDR2 YSYEKL, per germline. CDR3 nucleotides: TGCGCCAGCAGCCAAGATAAGGTAGCCAACTATGGCTACACCTTC. Amino acids: CASSQDKVANYGYTF.

The V call is TRBV25-1, the J call TRBJ1-5; weak D call: TRBD1 (6 bases). Trimming stripped 7 bases from V and 6 bases from J, with 13 bases between. The CDR3 contains 13 residues. Germline CDR1 reads MGHDK; CDR2 reads SYGVNS. CDR3 residues: CASKGEEGQPQHF. DNA for the CDR3: TGTGCCAGCAAGGGGGAAGAGGGTCAGCCCCAGCATTTT.

The chain is built from TRBV19 and TRBJ2-7; tentative D call: TRBD1 (6 bases). In germline, CDR1 is LNHDA, CDR2 SQIVND (reference sequence). The CDR3 runs to 15 residues. V lost 5 bases and J lost 6, with 20 bases in between. CDR3 region: CASSFSGHLLGEQYF. CDR3 DNA sequence: TGTGCCAGTAGTTTTTCGGGACACCTCTTGGGCGAGCAGTACTTC.

The genes are TRBV28 and TRBJ1-3, with D possibly matching TRBD1 (6 bases). Germline-derived CDR1 and CDR2 are MDHEN and SYDVKM. The CDR3 has 16 amino acids. V lost 2 bases to trimming and J lost 2 bases, with 13 bases between them. CDR3 DNA sequence: TGTGCCAGCAGTTTAGCGCAGGGGTTCCCTGGAAACACCATATATTTT. Its translation: CASSLAQGFPGNTIYF.

The rearrangement joins TRBV18 to TRBJ1-1, with D unclear. CDR3 size: 17 residues. Germline V CDR1 and CDR2: KGHSH, LQKENI. The V and J ends lost 4 bases and 1 base respectively, with 19 bases between them. This CDR3 reads CASSLASLAAQNTEAFF. DNA of the CDR3: TGTGCCAGCTCACTTGCCTCCCTCGCGGCTCAGAACACTGAAGCTTTCTTT. Variable domain in full (rest from reference TRBV18 and TRBJ1-1): NAGVMQNPRHLVRRRGQEARLRCSPMKGHSHVYWYRQLPEEGLKFMVYLQKENIIDESGMPKERFSAEFPKEGPSILRIQQVVRGDSAAYFCASSLASLAAQNTEAFFGQGTRLTVV.

V is TRBV2 and J is TRBJ2-7; D is possibly TRBD2 (6 bases). Germline lookup yields CDR1 SNHLY and CDR2 FYNNEI. The CDR3 runs to 15 residues. V was cut by 6 bases and J by 6 bases, with 21 bases left in between. DNA for the CDR3: TGTGCCAGCAGGGAGGGACCCTCCTTTCCCAGCGAGCAGTACTTC. Encoded protein: CASREGPSFPSEQYF.

The CDR3 region is CASSRTQNYGYTF. The CDR3 DNA follows: TGTGCCAGCAGCCGTACACAGAACTATGGCTACACCTTC. The chain carries TRBV5-4 and TRBJ1-2, with D uncertain. The CDR3 sequence is 13 residues long. Trimming pared 4 bases from V and 2 bases from J, leaving 9 bases between. Germline V gene data show CDR1 as SGHNT and CDR2 as YYREEE (reference sequence).

The chain carries TRBV10-3 and TRBJ2-5; D remains ambiguous. V dropped 3 bases and J dropped 2 bases, with 7 bases sitting between them. The CDR3 consists of 13 residues. Germline V CDR1 and CDR2: ENHRY, SYGVKD. The CDR3 protein is CAISDMAQETQYF. The CDR3 coding sequence is TGTGCCATCAGTGACATGGCTCAAGAGACCCAGTACTTC.

The rearrangement links TRBV5-4 to TRBJ2-5; D possibly corresponds to TRBD2 (5 bases). Trimming took off 1 base at V and 2 bases at J, with 6 bases between the two ends. CDR1 and CDR2 (germline): SGHNT, YYREEE (reference sequence). The CDR3 loop spans 13 amino acids. This chain's CDR3 is CASSLRGQETQYF. In DNA form, the CDR3 reads TGTGCCAGCAGCTTGCGCGGGCAAGAGACCCAGTACTTC.

The V and J genes are TRBV6-5 and TRBJ2-6; D is uncertain. This CDR3 spans 14 amino acids. Germline lookup yields CDR1 MNHEY and CDR2 SVGAGI. Trimming took off 0 bases at V and 8 bases at J, with 8 bases between the two ends. CDR3 amino acids: CASSYSIQTNVLTF. The CDR3 nucleotides are TGTGCCAGCAGTTACTCGATACAGACCAACGTCCTGACTTTC.

V usage is TRBV5-1 and J usage is TRBJ1-2; possibly TRBD1 for D (5 bases). The V end was cut by 3 bases, the J end by 8 bases, with 17 bases between. The CDR3 loop spans 14 amino acids. In germline, CDR1 is SGHRS, CDR2 YFSETQ. In DNA form, the CDR3 reads TGCGCCAGCAGCTCAGCCGGGGGGATCTACGGCTACACCTTC. Its protein is CASSSAGGIYGYTF.

J is TRBJ2-2 and V is TRBV6-6, with TRBD1 matching over 7 bases. The length of the CDR3 is 13 residues. Looked up from germline, CDR1 is MNHNY and CDR2 is SVGAGI (reference sequence). Germline trimming cut 6 bases from V and 7 bases from J; bases unmatched to any gene: 5. The CDR3 protein is CASRNQGDGELFF. The CDR3 coding sequence is TGTGCCAGCAGGAATCAGGGGGACGGGGAGCTGTTTTTT.

The V and J genes are TRBV5-1 and TRBJ2-3; 13 nucleotides line up with TRBD2. V lost 3 bases and J lost 3; bases outside the gene matches: 13. The CDR3 runs 19 residues. Germline lookup yields CDR1 SGHRS and CDR2 YFSETQ. DNA of the CDR3: TGCGCCAGCAGCTCTACCAGGACTAGCGGGAGAGTAAGGACAGATACGCAGTATTTT. Encoded protein: CASSSTRTSGRVRTDTQYF.

CDR3 loop: CASSLGQGPSYEQYF. CDR3 DNA: TGTGCCAGCAGCTTAGGACAGGGTCCCTCCTACGAGCAGTACTTC. V and J are TRBV7-2 and TRBJ2-7; 7 bases are shared with TRBD1. The J segment lost 0 bases and the V segment lost 1 base, leaving 3 bases of the junction unmatched. Germline CDR1 is SGHTA and CDR2 is FQGNSA. The CDR3 has 15 residues. Full variable domain (remainder filled in from reference TRBV7-2 and TRBJ2-7): GAGVSQSPSNKVTEKGKDVELRCDPISGHTALYWYRQSLGQGLEFLIYFQGNSAPDKSGLPSDRFSAERTGGSVSTLTIQRTQQEDSAVYLCASSLGQGPSYEQYFGPGTRLTVT.

This sequence joins TRBV29-1 and TRBJ2-5, with 9 positions matching TRBD1. This CDR3 region has 13 residues. In germline, CDR1 is SQVTM, CDR2 ANQGSEA. The J segment lost 5 bases and the V segment lost 6 bases, leaving 7 bases of the junction unmatched. The CDR3 nucleotides read TGCAGCGTCCAACAGGGGGCCGGGGAGACCCAGTACTTC. This translates into CSVQQGAGETQYF.